The rows below give T cell receptor beta chains drawn from one sample of a study of blood T cells in healthy people across ages. Using its own MiXCR run on the 5' RACE reads, TCRdb lists one record per CDR3 protein. This table holds 590,000 or so distinct CDR3 sequences, around 31% found once. The sample comprised blood. The receptor set was obtained from an elderly woman in good health. CDR3s include the opening cysteine and the closing phenylalanine or tryptophan. A D gene is named only where the DNA matches it firmly. Size values are once, few and many counts, or a class for expanded clones, and some rows have none.

d_call	v_call	clone_size	j_call	cdr3_nt	cdr3_aa
-	TRBV20-1	few	TRBJ1-5	TGCAGTGCTAGAGATCGAGAGGGGAGAGGATATAGCAATCAGCCCCAGCATTTT	CSARDREGRGYSNQPQHF
-	TRBV6-5	-	TRBJ2-1	TGTGCCAGCAGTTACCTGGCGGACGAAGGGTACTACAATGAGCAGTTCTTC	CASSYLADEGYYNEQFF
-	TRBV28	-	TRBJ1-1	TGTGCCAGCAGGGGCGACAGAGTCACTGAAGCTTTCTTT	CASRGDRVTEAFF
-	TRBV12-3/TRBV12-4	-	TRBJ1-5	TGTGCCAGCAGTTTGAAGGGGGGCAATCAGCCCCAGCATTTT	CASSLKGGNQPQHF
-	TRBV19	few	TRBJ1-5	TGTGCCAGTATGGTAGGATATAGCAATCAGCCCCAGCATTTT	CASMVGYSNQPQHF
TRBD1	TRBV5-1	few	TRBJ2-2	TGCGCCAGCAGCCCGACCACACGTGGGTTGGGGACAGGGGACACCGGGGAGCTGTTTTTT	CASSPTTRGLGTGDTGELFF
-	TRBV7-9	many	TRBJ1-1	TGTGCCAGCAGCTACCGGGGCAGGGTTCTAAAGAACACTGAAGCTTTCTTT	CASSYRGRVLKNTEAFF
-	TRBV10-3	-	TRBJ1-2	TGTGCCATCAGTGAGACAGGGAGGGATGGCTACACCTTC	CAISETGRDGYTF
-	TRBV29-1	many	TRBJ1-2	TGCAGCGTTGAAGGGGGACCGGGAAACTATGGCTACACCTTC	CSVEGGPGNYGYTF
TRBD1	TRBV6-5	many	TRBJ1-2	TGTGCCAGCAGACTGGGAGGGGGCGACTATGGCTACACCTTC	CASRLGGGDYGYTF
-	TRBV4-1	many	TRBJ1-2	TGCGCCAGCAGCGAGGGGAGGGTAGACTATGGCTACACCTTC	CASSEGRVDYGYTF
-	TRBV3-1	many	TRBJ2-6	TGTGCCAGCGGCAGGACAGCCTTTTCCTCTGGGGCCAACGTCCTGACTTTC	CASGRTAFSSGANVLTF
-	TRBV24-1	few	TRBJ2-5	TGTGCCACCAGTGATTTCAGCGAGACCCAGTACTTC	CATSDFSETQYF
-	TRBV5-1	many	TRBJ2-4	TGCGCCAGCAGCGAGGCCACCAAAAACATTCAGTACTTC	CASSEATKNIQYF
-	TRBV2	few	TRBJ2-5	TGTGCCAGCAGTCAAGGGCGGGTGTACGGGACCCAGTACTTC	CASSQGRVYGTQYF
-	TRBV30	many	TRBJ1-2	TGTGCCTGGAGTACCAGAGCGGATGGCTACACCTTC	CAWSTRADGYTF
-	TRBV11-2	-	TRBJ1-1	TGTGCCAGCAACTGGGGGTCCTACGCTTTCTTT	CASNWGSYAFF